Listed below are T cell receptor beta chains from one sample, sequenced in a study of blood T cells in healthy people across ages. TCRdb itself ran the 5' RACE reads through MiXCR, one entry per CDR3 protein. The sample consists of some 1.7 million distinct CDR3 sequences, over 25% of them appearing once. The specimen was blood. These receptors were obtained from a woman aged 25 to 45 in good health. Both conserved end residues are trimmed from each CDR3. Each record gives: V gene, CDR3 protein.

V: TRBV3-1; CDR3: ASSLMVGYGYT
V: TRBV3-1; CDR3: TSSHWTSGSSDTQY
V: TRBV7-2; CDR3: ALSLGGGRASYEQY
V: TRBV24-1; CDR3: ATRGGGGPTDTQY
V: TRBV9; CDR3: ASSVEAAGANVLT
V: TRBV3-1; CDR3: ASRLNSDTEAF
V: TRBV7-2; CDR3: ASSLTREKLF
V: TRBV6-2/TRBV6-3; CDR3: ASRSQGMNTEAF
V: TRBV20-1; CDR3: SAGQGAREKLF
V: TRBV3-1; CDR3: ASSRESTYNSPLH
V: TRBV6-1; CDR3: ATYLWAGACHEQY